The 8 T cell receptor beta chains listed next were all sequenced from one sample in a study of blood T cell repertoires in COVID-19. The data were produced by immunoSEQ multiplex PCR, yet TCRdb's version contains in-frame clones alone and is incomplete. The sample includes fewer than 300,000 clones, 88% of them seen just once. Input material: peripheral blood. These receptor sequences come from a woman in her 40s who had recovered from COVID-19.

The gene calls are TRBV5-1 and TRBJ2-5, with 8 bases aligning to TRBD2. V lost 3 bases to trimming and J lost 5 bases; unmatched junction nucleotides: 6. The CDR3 is made up of 14 amino acids. CDR1 and CDR2 from the germline V gene are SGHRS and YFSETQ. In nucleotides, the CDR3 is TGCGCCAGCAGCTCCGAGCGGGGGCTGGAGACCCAGTACTTC. This translates into CASSSERGLETQYF.

The chain carries TRBV16 and TRBJ1-5; no clear D gene. Germline values: CDR1 KGHSY, CDR2 FQNENV. The CDR3 runs 15 residues. V gave up 4 bases and J gave up 3 bases, with 13 bases separating them. The CDR3 reads CASSPASPLNQPQHF. CDR3 sequence (DNA): TGTGCCAGCAGCCCCGCCAGTCCCCTCAATCAGCCCCAGCATTTT.

This chain links TRBV5-1 with TRBJ1-3; possible D gene TRBD1, 6 bases. V dropped 5 bases and J dropped 0 bases, with 15 bases sitting between them. CDR3 length: 16 amino acids. Germline assignment: CDR1 SGHRS and CDR2 YFSETQ. The CDR3 DNA follows: TGCGCCAGCAGAGGCGGGGGCCTCAGCTCTGGAAACACCATATATTTT. Its protein is CASRGGGLSSGNTIYF. Full variable domain (missing parts from reference TRBV5-1 and TRBJ1-3): KAGVTQTPRYLIKTRGQQVTLSCSPISGHRSVSWYQQTPGQGLQFLFEYFSETQRNKGNFPGRFSGRQFSNSRSEMNVSTLELGDSALYLCASRGGGLSSGNTIYFGEGSWLTVV.

The rearrangement joins TRBV30 to TRBJ2-5, with TRBD1 matching 12 bases. This CDR3 spans 15 amino acids. Trimming cost V 0 bases and J 5 bases; bases outside gene matches: 4. Per the germline V gene, CDR1 is GTSNPN and CDR2 is SVGIG (reference sequence). CDR3 sequence: CAWSVGTGGWETQYF. CDR3 coding DNA: TGTGCCTGGAGTGTAGGGACAGGGGGCTGGGAGACCCAGTACTTC.

The J gene is TRBJ2-5, the V gene TRBV28, with a possible D match to TRBD2 (7 bases). Germline CDR1 and CDR2: MDHEN and SYDVKM. This CDR3 spans 13 amino acids. V lost 6 bases to trimming and J lost 5 bases, with 13 bases between them. CDR3 sequence: CASSEGGEETQYF. The CDR3 DNA is TGTGCCAGCAGCGAGGGGGGGGAGGAGACCCAGTACTTC.

The rearrangement joins TRBV5-8 to TRBJ2-7, with 9 bases aligning to TRBD1. The CDR3 length is 15 residues. The germline V gene has CDR1 SGHTS and CDR2 YDEGEE. The V and J ends lost 10 bases and 4 bases, in that order; junction bases with no gene match: 15. CDR3 loop: CASRIRDRVLYEQYF. The CDR3 coding sequence is TGTGCCTCCCGAATCCGGGACAGGGTGTTGTACGAGCAGTACTTC.

This chain joins TRBV6-2 or TRBV6-3 and TRBJ1-1; no clear D. The CDR3 length is 16 residues. Trimming stripped 5 bases from V and 1 base from J, with 17 bases between. The germline V gene encodes CDR1 MNHEY and CDR2 SVGEGT. The CDR3 protein is CASSGDVPRQNTEAFF. Written as DNA, the CDR3 is TGTGCCAGCAGTGGCGATGTCCCGAGACAGAACACTGAAGCTTTCTTT.

The chain carries TRBV19 and TRBJ2-7; TRBD2 aligns across 8 bases. Germline CDR1 is LNHDA and CDR2 is SQIVND (reference sequence). Trimming took 4 bases from V and 6 from J; bases not matched to a gene: 17. The CDR3 has 17 amino acids. The CDR3 DNA follows: TGTGCCAGTAGTACACTACTAGCGGAGGGGTCTCGGGGCGAGCAGTACTTC. It yields the protein CASSTLLAEGSRGEQYF. The whole variable domain, filled in from reference TRBV19 and TRBJ2-7, reads DGGITQSPKYLFRKEGQNVTLSCEQNLNHDAMYWYRQDPGQGLRLIYYSQIVNDFQKGDIAEGYSVSREKKESFPLTVTSAQKNPTAFYLCASSTLLAEGSRGEQYFGPGTRLTVT.